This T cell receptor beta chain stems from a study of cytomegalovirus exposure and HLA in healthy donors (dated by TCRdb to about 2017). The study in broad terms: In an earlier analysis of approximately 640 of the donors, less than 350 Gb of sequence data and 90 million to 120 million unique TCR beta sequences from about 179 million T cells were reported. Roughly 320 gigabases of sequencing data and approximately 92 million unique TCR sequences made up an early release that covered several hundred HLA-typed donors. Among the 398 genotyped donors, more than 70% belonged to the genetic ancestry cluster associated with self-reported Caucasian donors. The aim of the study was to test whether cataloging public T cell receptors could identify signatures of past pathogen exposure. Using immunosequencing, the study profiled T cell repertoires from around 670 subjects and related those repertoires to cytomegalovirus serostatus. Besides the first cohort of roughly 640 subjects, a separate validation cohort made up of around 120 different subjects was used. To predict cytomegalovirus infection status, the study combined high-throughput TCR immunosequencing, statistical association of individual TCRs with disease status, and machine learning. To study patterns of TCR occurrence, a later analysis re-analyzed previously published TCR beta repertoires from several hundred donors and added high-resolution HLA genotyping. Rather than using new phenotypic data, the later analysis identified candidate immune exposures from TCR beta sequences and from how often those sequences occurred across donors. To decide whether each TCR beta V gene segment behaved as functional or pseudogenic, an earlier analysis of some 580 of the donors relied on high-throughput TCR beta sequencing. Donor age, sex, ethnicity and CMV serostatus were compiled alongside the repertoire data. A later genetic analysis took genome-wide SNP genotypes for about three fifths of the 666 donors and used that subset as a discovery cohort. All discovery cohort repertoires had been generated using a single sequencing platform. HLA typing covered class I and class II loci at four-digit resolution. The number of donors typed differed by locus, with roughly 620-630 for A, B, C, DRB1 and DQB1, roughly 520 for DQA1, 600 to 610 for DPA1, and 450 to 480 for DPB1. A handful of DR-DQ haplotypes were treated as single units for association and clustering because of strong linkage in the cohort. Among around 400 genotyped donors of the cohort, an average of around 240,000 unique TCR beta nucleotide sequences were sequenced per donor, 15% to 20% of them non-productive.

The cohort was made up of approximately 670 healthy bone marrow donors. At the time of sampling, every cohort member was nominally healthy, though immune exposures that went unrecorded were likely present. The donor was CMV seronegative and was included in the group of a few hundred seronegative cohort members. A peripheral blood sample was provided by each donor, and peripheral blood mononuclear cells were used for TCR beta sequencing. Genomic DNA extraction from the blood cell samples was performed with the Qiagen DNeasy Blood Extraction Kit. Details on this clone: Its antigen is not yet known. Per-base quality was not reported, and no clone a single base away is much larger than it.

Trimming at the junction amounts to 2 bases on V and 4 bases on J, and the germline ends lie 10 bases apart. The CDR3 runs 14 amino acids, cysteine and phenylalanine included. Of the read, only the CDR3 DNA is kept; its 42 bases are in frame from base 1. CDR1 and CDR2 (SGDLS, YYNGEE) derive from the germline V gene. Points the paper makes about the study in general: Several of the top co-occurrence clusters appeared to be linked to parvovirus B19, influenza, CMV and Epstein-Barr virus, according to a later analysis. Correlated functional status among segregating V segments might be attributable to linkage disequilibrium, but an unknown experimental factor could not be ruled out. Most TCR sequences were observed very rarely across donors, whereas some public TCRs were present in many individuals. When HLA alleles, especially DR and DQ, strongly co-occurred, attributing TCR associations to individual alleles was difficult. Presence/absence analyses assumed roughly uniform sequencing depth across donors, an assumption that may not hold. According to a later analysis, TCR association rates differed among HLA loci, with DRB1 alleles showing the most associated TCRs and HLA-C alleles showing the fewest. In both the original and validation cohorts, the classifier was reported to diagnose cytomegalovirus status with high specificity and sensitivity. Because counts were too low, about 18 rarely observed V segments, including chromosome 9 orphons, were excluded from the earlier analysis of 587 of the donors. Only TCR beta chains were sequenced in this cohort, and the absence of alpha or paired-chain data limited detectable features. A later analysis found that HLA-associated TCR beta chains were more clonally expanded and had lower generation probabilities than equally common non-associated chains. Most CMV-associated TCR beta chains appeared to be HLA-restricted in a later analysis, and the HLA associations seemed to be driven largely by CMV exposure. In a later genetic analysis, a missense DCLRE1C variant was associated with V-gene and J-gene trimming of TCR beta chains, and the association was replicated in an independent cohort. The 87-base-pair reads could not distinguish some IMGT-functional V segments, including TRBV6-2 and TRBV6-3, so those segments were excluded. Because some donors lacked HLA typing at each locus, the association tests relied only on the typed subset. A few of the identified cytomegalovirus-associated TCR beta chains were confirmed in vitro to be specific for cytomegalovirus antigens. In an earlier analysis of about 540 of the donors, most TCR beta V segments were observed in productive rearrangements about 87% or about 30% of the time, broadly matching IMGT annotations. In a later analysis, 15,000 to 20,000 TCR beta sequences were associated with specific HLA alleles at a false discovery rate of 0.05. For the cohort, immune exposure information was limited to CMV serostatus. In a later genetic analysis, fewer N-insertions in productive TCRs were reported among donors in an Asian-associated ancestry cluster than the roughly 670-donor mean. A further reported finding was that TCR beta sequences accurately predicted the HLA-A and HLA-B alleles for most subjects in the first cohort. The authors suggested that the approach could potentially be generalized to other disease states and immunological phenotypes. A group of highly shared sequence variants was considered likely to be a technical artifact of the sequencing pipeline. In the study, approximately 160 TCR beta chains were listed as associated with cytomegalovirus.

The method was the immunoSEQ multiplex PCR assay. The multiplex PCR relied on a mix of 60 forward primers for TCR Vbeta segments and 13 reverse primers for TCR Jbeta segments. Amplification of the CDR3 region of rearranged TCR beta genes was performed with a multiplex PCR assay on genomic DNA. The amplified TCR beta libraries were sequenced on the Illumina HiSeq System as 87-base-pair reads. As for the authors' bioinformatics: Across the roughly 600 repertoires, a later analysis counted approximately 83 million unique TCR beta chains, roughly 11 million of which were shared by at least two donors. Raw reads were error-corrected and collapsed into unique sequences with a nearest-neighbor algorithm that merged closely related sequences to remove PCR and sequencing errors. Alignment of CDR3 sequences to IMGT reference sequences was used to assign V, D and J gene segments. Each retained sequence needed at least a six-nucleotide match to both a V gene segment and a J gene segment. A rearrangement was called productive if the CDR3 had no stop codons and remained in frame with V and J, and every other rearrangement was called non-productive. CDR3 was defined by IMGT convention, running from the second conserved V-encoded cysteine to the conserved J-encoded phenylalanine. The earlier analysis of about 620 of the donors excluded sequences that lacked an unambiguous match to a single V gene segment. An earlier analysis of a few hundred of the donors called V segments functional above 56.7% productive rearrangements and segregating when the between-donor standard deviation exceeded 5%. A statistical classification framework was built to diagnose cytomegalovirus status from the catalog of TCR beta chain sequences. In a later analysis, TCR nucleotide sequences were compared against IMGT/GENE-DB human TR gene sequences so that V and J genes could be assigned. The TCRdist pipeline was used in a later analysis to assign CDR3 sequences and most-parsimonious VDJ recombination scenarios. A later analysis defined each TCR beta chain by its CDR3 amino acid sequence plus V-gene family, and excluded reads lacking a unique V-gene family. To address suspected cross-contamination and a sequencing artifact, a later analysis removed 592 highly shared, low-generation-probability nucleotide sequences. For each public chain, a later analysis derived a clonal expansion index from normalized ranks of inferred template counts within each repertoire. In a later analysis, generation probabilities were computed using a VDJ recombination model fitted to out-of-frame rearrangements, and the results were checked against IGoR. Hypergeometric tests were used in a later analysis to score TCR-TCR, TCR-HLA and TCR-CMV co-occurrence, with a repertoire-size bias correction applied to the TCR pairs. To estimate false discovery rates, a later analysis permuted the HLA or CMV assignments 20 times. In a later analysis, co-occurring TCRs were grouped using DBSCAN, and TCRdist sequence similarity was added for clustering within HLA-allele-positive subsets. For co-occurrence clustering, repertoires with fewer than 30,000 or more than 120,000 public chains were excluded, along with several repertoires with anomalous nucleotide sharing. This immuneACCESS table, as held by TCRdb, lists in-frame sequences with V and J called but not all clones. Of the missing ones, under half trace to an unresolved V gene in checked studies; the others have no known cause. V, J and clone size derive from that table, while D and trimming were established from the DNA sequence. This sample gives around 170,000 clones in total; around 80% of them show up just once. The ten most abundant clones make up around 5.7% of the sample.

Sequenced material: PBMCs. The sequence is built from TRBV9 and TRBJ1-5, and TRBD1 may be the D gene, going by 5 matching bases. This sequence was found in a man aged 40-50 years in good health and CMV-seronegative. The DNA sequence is TGTGCCAGCAGCGTCACAGGAGATAATCAGCCCCAGCATTTT. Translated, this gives CASSVTGDNQPQHF.